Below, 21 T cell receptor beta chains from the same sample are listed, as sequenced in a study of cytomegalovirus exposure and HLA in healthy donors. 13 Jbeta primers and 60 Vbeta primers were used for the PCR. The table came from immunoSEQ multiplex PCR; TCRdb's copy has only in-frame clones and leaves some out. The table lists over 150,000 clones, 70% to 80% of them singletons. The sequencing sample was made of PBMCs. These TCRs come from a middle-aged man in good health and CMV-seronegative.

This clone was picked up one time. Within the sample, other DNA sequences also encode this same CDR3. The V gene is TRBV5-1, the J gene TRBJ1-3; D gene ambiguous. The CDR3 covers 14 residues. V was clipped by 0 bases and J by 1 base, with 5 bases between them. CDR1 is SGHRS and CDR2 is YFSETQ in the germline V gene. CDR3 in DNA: TGCGCCAGCAGCTTGGCGGGTTCTGGAAACACCATATATTTT. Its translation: CASSLAGSGNTIYF.

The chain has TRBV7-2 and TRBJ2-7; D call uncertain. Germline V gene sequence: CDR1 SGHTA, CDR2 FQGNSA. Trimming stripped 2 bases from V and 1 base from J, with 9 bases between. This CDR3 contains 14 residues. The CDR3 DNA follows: TGTGCCAGCAGCTTATTTGGCCAGTCCTACGAGCAGTACTTC. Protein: CASSLFGQSYEQYF.

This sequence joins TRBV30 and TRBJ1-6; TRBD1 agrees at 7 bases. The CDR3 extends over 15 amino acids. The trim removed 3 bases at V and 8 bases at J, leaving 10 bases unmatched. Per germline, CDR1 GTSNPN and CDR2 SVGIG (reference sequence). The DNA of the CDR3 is TGTGCCTGGAGAGGAGACAGGGTGCGGTATTCACCCCTCCACTTT. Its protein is CAWRGDRVRYSPLHF.

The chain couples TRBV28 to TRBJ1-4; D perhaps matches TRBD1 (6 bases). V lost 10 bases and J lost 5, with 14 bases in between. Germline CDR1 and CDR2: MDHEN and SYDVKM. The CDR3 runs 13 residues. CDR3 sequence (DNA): TGTGCCACCTATTCGGGACACAATGAAAAACTGTTTTTT. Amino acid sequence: CATYSGHNEKLFF. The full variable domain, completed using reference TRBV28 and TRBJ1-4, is DVKVTQSSRYLVKRTGEKVFLECVQDMDHENMFWYRQDPGLGLRLIYFSYDVKMKEKGDIPEGYSVSREKKERFSLILESASTNQTSMYLCATYSGHNEKLFFGSGTQLSVL.

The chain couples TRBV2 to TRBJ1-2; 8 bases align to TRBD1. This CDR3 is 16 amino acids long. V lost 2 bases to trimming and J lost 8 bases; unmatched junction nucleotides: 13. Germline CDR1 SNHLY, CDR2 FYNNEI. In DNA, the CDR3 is TGTGCCAGCAGTGAAACCGGGACAGGCTGGGTAGAGGGCTACACCTTC. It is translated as CASSETGTGWVEGYTF.

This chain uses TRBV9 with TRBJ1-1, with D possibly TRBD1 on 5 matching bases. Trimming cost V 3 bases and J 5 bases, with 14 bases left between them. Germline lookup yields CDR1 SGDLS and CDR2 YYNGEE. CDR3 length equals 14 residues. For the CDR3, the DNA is TGTGCCAGCAGCGCGGCCAGGGTAGGGACTGAAGCTTTCTTT. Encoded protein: CASSAARVGTEAFF.

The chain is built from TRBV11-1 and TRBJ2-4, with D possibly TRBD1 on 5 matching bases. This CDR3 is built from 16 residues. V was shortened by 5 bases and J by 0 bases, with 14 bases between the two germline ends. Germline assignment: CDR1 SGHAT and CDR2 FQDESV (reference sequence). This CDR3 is CASSRFEGVAKNIQYF. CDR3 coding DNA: TGTGCCAGCAGCCGATTCGAAGGGGTAGCCAAAAACATTCAGTACTTC.

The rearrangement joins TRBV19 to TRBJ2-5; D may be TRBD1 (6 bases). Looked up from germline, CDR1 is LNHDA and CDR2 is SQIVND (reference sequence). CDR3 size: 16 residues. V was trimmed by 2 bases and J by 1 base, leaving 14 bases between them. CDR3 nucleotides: TGTGCCAGTAGTATAAGTCCAGGGGCGATCCAAGAGACCCAGTACTTC. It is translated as CASSISPGAIQETQYF.

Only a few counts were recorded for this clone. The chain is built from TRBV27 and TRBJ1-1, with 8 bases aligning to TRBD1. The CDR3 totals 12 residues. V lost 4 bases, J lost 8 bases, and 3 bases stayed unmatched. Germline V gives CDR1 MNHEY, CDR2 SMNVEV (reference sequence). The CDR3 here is CASSSRTGEAFF. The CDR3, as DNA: TGTGCCAGCAGTTCCCGGACAGGGGAAGCTTTCTTT.

The CDR3 DNA sequence: TGCGCCAGCATGCTTCTTGGACTAGCGGGGGGCACAGATACGCAGTATTTT. Translation gives CASMLLGLAGGTDTQYF. J is TRBJ2-3 and V is TRBV21-1; the listed D gene, TRBD2, was not tested against the DNA. TRBV21-1 counts as a pseudogene. The CDR3 totals 17 residues.

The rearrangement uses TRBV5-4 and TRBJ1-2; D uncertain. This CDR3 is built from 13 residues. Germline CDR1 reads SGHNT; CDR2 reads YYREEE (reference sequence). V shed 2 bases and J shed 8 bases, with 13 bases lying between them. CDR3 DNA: TGTGCCAGCAGCTTACCCGGGGTGGGGGGCTACACCTTC. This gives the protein CASSLPGVGGYTF.

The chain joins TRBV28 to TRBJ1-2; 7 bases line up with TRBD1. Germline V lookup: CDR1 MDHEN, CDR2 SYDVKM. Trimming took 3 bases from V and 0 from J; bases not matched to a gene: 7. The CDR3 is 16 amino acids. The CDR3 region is CASSLRQGPTNYGYTF. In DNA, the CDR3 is TGTGCCAGCAGTTTGAGACAGGGCCCTACTAACTATGGCTACACCTTC.

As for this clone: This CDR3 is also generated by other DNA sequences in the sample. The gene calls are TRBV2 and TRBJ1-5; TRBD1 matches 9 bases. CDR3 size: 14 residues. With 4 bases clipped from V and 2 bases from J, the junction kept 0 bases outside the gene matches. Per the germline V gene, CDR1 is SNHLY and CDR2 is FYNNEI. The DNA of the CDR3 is TGTGCCAGCAGTGGACAGGGGGGCAATCAGCCCCAGCATTTT. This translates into CASSGQGGNQPQHF.

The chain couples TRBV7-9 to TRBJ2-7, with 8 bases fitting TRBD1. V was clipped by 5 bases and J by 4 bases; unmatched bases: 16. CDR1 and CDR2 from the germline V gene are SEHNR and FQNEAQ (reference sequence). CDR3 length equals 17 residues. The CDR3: CASSDHSQGAPFYEQYF. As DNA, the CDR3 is TGTGCCAGCAGCGATCACAGCCAGGGGGCTCCGTTTTACGAGCAGTACTTC.

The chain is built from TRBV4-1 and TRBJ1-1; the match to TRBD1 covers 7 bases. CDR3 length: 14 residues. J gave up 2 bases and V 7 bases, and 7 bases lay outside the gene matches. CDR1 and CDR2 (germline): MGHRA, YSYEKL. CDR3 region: CASKTRTGNTEAFF. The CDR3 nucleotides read TGCGCCAGCAAGACCCGGACAGGAAACACTGAAGCTTTCTTT.

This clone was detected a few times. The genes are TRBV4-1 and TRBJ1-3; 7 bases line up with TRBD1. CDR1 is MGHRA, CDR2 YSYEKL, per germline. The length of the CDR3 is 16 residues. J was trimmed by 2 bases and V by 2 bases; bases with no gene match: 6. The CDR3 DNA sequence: TGCGCCAGCAGCCAACACGCTGGGACAGCTGGAAACACCATATATTTT. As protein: CASSQHAGTAGNTIYF.

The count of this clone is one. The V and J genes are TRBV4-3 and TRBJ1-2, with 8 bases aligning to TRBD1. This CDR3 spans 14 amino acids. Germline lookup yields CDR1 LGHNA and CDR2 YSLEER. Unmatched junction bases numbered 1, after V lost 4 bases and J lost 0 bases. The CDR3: CASSPDRANYGYTF. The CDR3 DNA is TGCGCCAGCAGCCCGGACAGGGCTAACTATGGCTACACCTTC.

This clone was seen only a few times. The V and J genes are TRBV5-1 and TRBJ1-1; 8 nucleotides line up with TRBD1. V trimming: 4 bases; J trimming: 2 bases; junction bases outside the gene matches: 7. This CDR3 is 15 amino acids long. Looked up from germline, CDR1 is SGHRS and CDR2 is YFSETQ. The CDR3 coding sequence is TGCGCCAGCAGCCTGCAGGGGGCCAGAAACACTGAAGCTTTCTTT. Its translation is CASSLQGARNTEAFF.

This CDR3 is CASSLSNDRLGYEQYF. The CDR3 bases are TGTGCCAGCAGTTTATCTAACGACAGACTGGGCTACGAGCAGTACTTC. The rearrangement joins TRBV27 to TRBJ2-5; D is perhaps TRBD1 (5 bases). The end of the DNA fits TRBJ2-7 better, so the J call may be wrong. Germline V gene sequence: CDR1 MNHEY, CDR2 SMNVEV (reference sequence). This CDR3 comprises 16 residues.

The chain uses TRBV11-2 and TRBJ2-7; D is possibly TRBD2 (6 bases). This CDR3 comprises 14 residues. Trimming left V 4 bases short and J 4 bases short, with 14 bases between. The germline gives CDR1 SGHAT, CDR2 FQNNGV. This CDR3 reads CASSSRWGEYEQYF. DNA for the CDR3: TGTGCCAGCAGCTCCAGGTGGGGGGAATACGAGCAGTACTTC.

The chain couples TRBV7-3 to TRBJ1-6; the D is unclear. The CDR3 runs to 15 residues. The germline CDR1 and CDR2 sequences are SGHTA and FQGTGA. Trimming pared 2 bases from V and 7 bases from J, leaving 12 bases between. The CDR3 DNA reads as TGTGCCAGCAGCTTATCGGCACAGTGGAATTCACCCCTCCACTTT. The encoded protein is CASSLSAQWNSPLHF.